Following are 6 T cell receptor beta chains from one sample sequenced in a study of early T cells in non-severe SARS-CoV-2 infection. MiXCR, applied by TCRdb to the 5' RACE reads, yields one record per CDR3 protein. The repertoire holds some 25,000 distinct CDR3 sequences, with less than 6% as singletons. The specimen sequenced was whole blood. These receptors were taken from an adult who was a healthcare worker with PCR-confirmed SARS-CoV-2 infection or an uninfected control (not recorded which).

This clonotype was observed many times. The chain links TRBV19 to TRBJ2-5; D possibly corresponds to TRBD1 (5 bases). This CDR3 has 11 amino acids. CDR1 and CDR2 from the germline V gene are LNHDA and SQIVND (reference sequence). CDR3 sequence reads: CASGRGETQYF. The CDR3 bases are TGTGCATCGGGTAGGGGAGAGACCCAGTACTTC. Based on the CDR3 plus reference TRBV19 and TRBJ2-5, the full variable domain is DGGITQSPKYLFRKEGQNVTLSCEQNLNHDAMYWYRQDPGQGLRLIYYSQIVNDFQKGDIAEGYSVSREKKESFPLTVTSAQKNPTAFYLCASGRGETQYFGPGTRLLVL.

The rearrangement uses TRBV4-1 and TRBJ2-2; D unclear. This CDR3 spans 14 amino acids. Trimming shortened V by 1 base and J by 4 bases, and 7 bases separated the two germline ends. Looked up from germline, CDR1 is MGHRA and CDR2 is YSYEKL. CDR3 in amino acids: CASSQGRATGELFF. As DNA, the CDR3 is TGCGCCAGCAGCCAAGGACGGGCCACCGGGGAGCTGTTTTTT.

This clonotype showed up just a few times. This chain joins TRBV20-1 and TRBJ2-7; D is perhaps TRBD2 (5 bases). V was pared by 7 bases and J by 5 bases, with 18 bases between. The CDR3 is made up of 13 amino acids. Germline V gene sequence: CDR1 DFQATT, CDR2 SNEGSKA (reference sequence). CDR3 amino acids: CSGIEGSANEQYF. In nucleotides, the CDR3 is TGCAGTGGAATAGAGGGTAGCGCCAACGAGCAGTACTTC.

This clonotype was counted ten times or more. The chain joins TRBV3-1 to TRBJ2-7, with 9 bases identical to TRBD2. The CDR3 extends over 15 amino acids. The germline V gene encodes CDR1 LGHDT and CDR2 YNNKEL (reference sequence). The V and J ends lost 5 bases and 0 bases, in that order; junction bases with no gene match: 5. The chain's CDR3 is CASSFSGGASYEQYF. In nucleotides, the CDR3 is TGTGCCAGCAGCTTTAGCGGGGGAGCCTCCTACGAGCAGTACTTC.

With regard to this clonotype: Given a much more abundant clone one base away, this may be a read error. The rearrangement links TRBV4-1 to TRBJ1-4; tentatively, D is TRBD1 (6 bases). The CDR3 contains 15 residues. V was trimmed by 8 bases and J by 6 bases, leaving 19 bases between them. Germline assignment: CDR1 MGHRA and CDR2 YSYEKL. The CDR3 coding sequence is TGCGCCAGCGGCCGCAAACAGGGTTTCGATGAAAAACTGTTTTTT. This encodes CASGRKQGFDEKLFF.

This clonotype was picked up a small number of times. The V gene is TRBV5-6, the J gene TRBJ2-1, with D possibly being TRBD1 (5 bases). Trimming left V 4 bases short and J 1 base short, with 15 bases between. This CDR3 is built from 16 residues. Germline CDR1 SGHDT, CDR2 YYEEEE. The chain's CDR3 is CASSADSATSYNEQFF. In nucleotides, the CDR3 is TGTGCCAGCAGCGCCGACAGTGCCACGTCCTACAATGAGCAGTTCTTC.